The 3 T cell receptor beta chains in this list originate from one sample, sequenced in a study of blood T cell repertoires in COVID-19. Generated by immunoSEQ multiplex PCR, the TCRdb table keeps only in-frame clones and is missing some. The sample has some 220,000 clones; around 84% are singletons. The source material was peripheral blood. Source of these receptors: an older woman who had recovered from COVID-19.

The gene calls are TRBV21-1 and TRBJ1-6; the table's D call, TRBD1, was not checked against the DNA. TRBV21-1 is a pseudogene segment. The CDR3 is made up of 17 amino acids. CDR3 residues: CASSKGKRTAKNSPLHF. Written as DNA, the CDR3 is TGTGCCAGCAGCAAGGGGAAGCGGACAGCAAAAAATTCACCCCTCCACTTT.

The rearrangement joins TRBV24-1 to TRBJ2-1, with TRBD2 identical over 9 bases. The V and J ends lost 5 bases and 1 base, in that order; junction bases with no gene match: 5. Germline loops: CDR1 KGHDR, CDR2 SFDVKD. CDR3 length: 16 residues. CDR3 sequence reads: CATSGATSGSYNEQFF. CDR3 DNA sequence: TGTGCCACCAGTGGGGCGACTAGCGGTTCCTACAATGAGCAGTTCTTC.

The chain is built from TRBV5-1 and TRBJ2-5, with 8 bases matching TRBD2. V lost 1 base, J lost 2 bases, and 7 bases stayed unmatched. The CDR3 is made up of 16 amino acids. CDR1 and CDR2 from the germline V gene are SGHRS and YFSETQ. CDR3 in amino acids: CASSLLAGTTQETQYF. In DNA, the CDR3 is TGCGCCAGCAGCTTGTTAGCGGGGACTACTCAAGAGACCCAGTACTTC.